The 28 T cell receptor beta chains reported below all come from one sample, sequenced in a study of CD8+ T cells in alopecia areata. Regarding treatment: oral pan-JAK inhibitor, 5-10 mg twice daily. Sequencing used cDNA as its template, made by extracting RNA and reverse transcribing it. Assay: immunoSEQ multiplex PCR; the TCRdb copy retains only in-frame clones and omits some. The sample has 150,000 to 200,000 clones, about 51% seen once; the top ten hold around 9.1%. Specimen: CD8+ T cells sorted from blood, collected at week 52, from a patient treated with tofacitinib. The receptor source for this set is a human donor with alopecia areata.

The rearrangement uses TRBV25-1 and TRBJ2-1; D is tentatively TRBD1 or TRBD2 (6 bases each). The V gene's germline CDR1 is MGHDK and CDR2 SYGVNS. The CDR3 is made up of 12 amino acids. V was shortened by 5 bases and J by 15 bases, with 17 bases between the two germline ends. CDR3 DNA sequence: TGTGCCAGCAGTCCCGAGGGGGGCGCGCGGTTCTTC. Protein product: CASSPEGGARFF.

V gene TRBV4-3 combines with J gene TRBJ2-2, with unresolved D. V was cut by 4 bases and J by 4 bases, with 13 bases left in between. The CDR3 spans 15 residues. In germline, CDR1 is LGHNA, CDR2 YSLEER. Written as DNA, the CDR3 is TGCGCCAGCAGCCCAGGAAGCCATGGCACCGGGGAGCTGTTTTTT. This encodes CASSPGSHGTGELFF.

The chain joins TRBV7-8 to TRBJ1-5; the D is unclear. This CDR3 comprises 14 residues. The V end was cut by 1 base, the J end by 7 bases, with 11 bases between. In germline, CDR1 is SGHVS, CDR2 FQNEAQ. CDR3 in amino acids: CASSLGAGGQPQHF. In nucleotides, the CDR3 is TGTGCCAGCAGCTTAGGGGCGGGAGGGCAGCCCCAGCATTTT. Full variable domain (missing parts from reference TRBV7-8 and TRBJ1-5): GAGVSQSPRYKVAKRGQDVALRCDPISGHVSLFWYQQALGQGPEFLTYFQNEAQLDKSGLPSDRFFAERPEGSVSTLKIQRTQQEDSAVYLCASSLGAGGQPQHFGDGTRLSIL.

Here the CDR3 DNA reads TGCGCCAGCAGCCGGAGCAACACTGAAGCTTTCTTT. Protein: CASSRSNTEAFF. The V call is TRBV4-1, the J call TRBJ1-1; D is undetermined. The CDR3 runs to 12 residues. The V gene lost 4 bases and the J gene lost 2 bases, with 5 bases spanning the gap. CDR1 is MGHRA, CDR2 YSYEKL, per germline.

This chain links TRBV30 with TRBJ2-1; 7 bases match TRBD1. Germline-derived CDR1 and CDR2 are GTSNPN and SVGIG (reference sequence). V trimming: 1 base; J trimming: 9 bases; junction bases outside the gene matches: 12. This CDR3 spans 15 amino acids. In DNA, the CDR3 is TGTGCCTGGAGTGGGCCTTCTACAGGGGAAAGTGAGCAGTTCTTC. This translates into CAWSGPSTGESEQFF.

On this clone: A read error may produce the germline difference seen at one junction end. The chain carries TRBV7-7 and TRBJ2-1; TRBD1 matches at 9 bases. This CDR3 has 17 residues. Germline CDR1 and CDR2: SSHAT and FNYEAQ (reference sequence). CDR3 in DNA: TGTGCTAGCAGCTCCTTAACCGGGACAGGGACCTCCAATGAGCAGTTCTTC. It specifies CASSSLTGTGTSNEQFF.

This sequence joins TRBV9 and TRBJ2-1, with 13 nucleotides matching TRBD2. The CDR3 extends over 14 amino acids. Germline CDR1 reads SGDLS; CDR2 reads YYNGEE. V shed 4 bases, J shed 8 bases, and the junction held 3 bases outside the gene matches. This CDR3 reads CASSPGTSGDEQFF. The CDR3, as DNA: TGTGCCAGCAGCCCAGGGACTAGCGGGGATGAGCAGTTCTTC.

This clone was seen a few times. V usage is TRBV6-1 and J usage is TRBJ1-4; D is perhaps TRBD1 (5 bases). CDR1 is MNHNS and CDR2 is SASEGT in the germline V gene. The CDR3 covers 18 residues. V gave up 2 bases and J gave up 0 bases, with 16 bases separating them. The CDR3 DNA sequence: TGTGCCAGCAGTGAATTCTCCGGGACCTTTGCAACTAATGAAAAACTGTTTTTT. Translation: CASSEFSGTFATNEKLFF.

The rearrangement uses TRBV10-3 and TRBJ2-7; the D gene is possibly TRBD2 (7 bases). V dropped 0 bases and J dropped 2 bases, with 8 bases sitting between them. Germline CDR1 and CDR2: ENHRY and SYGVKD. This CDR3 comprises 14 residues. The CDR3: CAISESGGPYEQYF. In DNA, the CDR3 is TGTGCCATCAGTGAGTCCGGGGGGCCCTACGAGCAGTACTTC.

This sequence joins TRBV27 and TRBJ1-2, with D possibly being TRBD1 (6 bases). This CDR3 contains 16 residues. V was trimmed by 2 bases and J by 0 bases, leaving 13 bases between them. The germline CDR1 and CDR2 sequences are MNHEY and SMNVEV (reference sequence). The CDR3: CASSLEIGGTNYGYTF. CDR3 DNA sequence: TGTGCCAGCAGTTTAGAGATCGGGGGCACTAACTATGGCTACACCTTC.

This chain joins TRBV7-2 and TRBJ1-1, with D perhaps matching TRBD1 (6 bases). V lost 1 base to trimming and J lost 8 bases, with 17 bases between them. The CDR3 loop spans 15 amino acids. Germline-derived CDR1 and CDR2 are SGHTA and FQGNSA. CDR3 sequence reads: CASSLEWTVKQEAFF. In DNA form, the CDR3 reads TGTGCCAGCAGCTTAGAGTGGACAGTCAAGCAGGAAGCTTTCTTT.

The V call is TRBV13, the J call TRBJ2-7; D unclear. V shed 0 bases and J shed 3 bases, with 9 bases lying between them. The V gene's germline CDR1 is PRHDT and CDR2 FYEKMQ (reference sequence). This CDR3 has 14 residues. CDR3 bases: TGTGCCAGCAGCTTAGGGGGGAACGACTACGAGCAGTACTTC. Its protein product is CASSLGGNDYEQYF.

This chain uses TRBV27 with TRBJ1-1, with no clear D. V lost 7 bases and J lost 4, with 4 bases in between. Germline CDR1 is MNHEY and CDR2 is SMNVEV (reference sequence). CDR3 length: 10 amino acids. CDR3 DNA sequence: TGTGCCAGCATTGGCACTGAAGCTTTCTTT. Translation: CASIGTEAFF.

The chain has TRBV13 and TRBJ2-5; D is unresolved. CDR3 size: 14 residues. Between the trimmed V and J ends, which lost 2 bases and 2 bases, there was a span of 9 bases. Germline CDR1 is PRHDT and CDR2 is FYEKMQ (reference sequence). CDR3 sequence reads: CASSLQEEQETQYF. The CDR3 DNA sequence: TGTGCCAGCAGCTTACAAGAGGAACAAGAGACCCAGTACTTC.

The rearrangement joins TRBV7-2 to TRBJ2-5; D gene uncertain. From germline, CDR1 is SGHTA and CDR2 FQGNSA. V was shortened by 1 base and J by 4 bases, with 10 bases between the two germline ends. The CDR3 spans 14 residues. CDR3 residues: CASSLDSVVETQYF. In DNA form, the CDR3 reads TGTGCCAGCAGCTTAGACAGCGTAGTAGAGACCCAGTACTTC.

To note about this clone: This sample includes further DNA sequences coding for the same CDR3. This chain uses TRBV7-2 with TRBJ1-1; D gene ambiguous. The CDR3 extends over 13 amino acids. Germline CDR1 and CDR2: SGHTA and FQGNSA. The V end lost 1 base, the J end lost 1 base, and 4 bases lay between the germline ends. DNA for the CDR3: TGTGCCAGCAGCTTAGGACAGAACACTGAAGCTTTCTTT. Protein sequence: CASSLGQNTEAFF.

This clone was found many times. The rearrangement links TRBV6-1 to TRBJ2-7, with D perhaps given as TRBD1 or TRBD2 (5 bases each). V was cut by 4 bases and J by 3 bases, with 13 bases left in between. The CDR3 contains 14 residues. Germline V CDR1 and CDR2: MNHNS, SASEGT. CDR3 protein: CASSGIGASYEQYF. The CDR3 region has the DNA TGTGCCAGCAGTGGCATCGGGGCCAGCTACGAGCAGTACTTC.

The gene calls are TRBV7-9 and TRBJ2-7, with D unclear. Germline values: CDR1 SEHNR, CDR2 FQNEAQ (reference sequence). The CDR3 has 14 amino acids. V shed 2 bases and J shed 1 base, with 9 bases lying between them. In DNA, the CDR3 is TGTGCCAGCAGCTTAACGTTGGGATCCTACGAGCAGTACTTC. Residues: CASSLTLGSYEQYF.

Only a few counts were recorded for this clone. The chain combines TRBV6-6 with TRBJ1-1; D is uncertain. V gave up 0 bases and J gave up 0 bases, with 8 bases separating them. Germline V lookup: CDR1 MNHNY, CDR2 SVGAGI (reference sequence). The CDR3 runs 15 residues. The CDR3 spells CASSYSTVMNTEAFF. The CDR3 DNA reads TGTGCCAGCAGTTACTCCACAGTAATGAACACTGAAGCTTTCTTT.

This rearrangement joins TRBV4-1 to TRBJ2-7; 8 bases are shared with TRBD1. Germline CDR1 is MGHRA and CDR2 is YSYEKL. Germline trimming cut 3 bases from V and 3 bases from J; bases unmatched to any gene: 7. The CDR3 is 15 amino acids. CDR3 amino acids: CASSHRTGPSYEQYF. In DNA, the CDR3 is TGCGCCAGCAGCCATCGGACAGGGCCTAGCTACGAGCAGTACTTC.

V and J are TRBV30 and TRBJ2-3; D tentatively fits TRBD1 or TRBD2 (5 bases each). Between the trimmed V and J ends, which lost 2 bases and 1 base, there was a span of 19 bases. The CDR3 consists of 17 residues. CDR1 and CDR2 (germline): GTSNPN, SVGIG (reference sequence). Here the CDR3 DNA reads TGTGCCTGGAGTACCGGAGAGGGGTTTGTTGGCACAGATACGCAGTATTTT. Its protein product is CAWSTGEGFVGTDTQYF.

The rearrangement uses TRBV9 and TRBJ1-2; the D gene is possibly TRBD1 (5 bases). V gave up 0 bases and J gave up 3 bases, with 6 bases separating them. In germline, CDR1 is SGDLS, CDR2 YYNGEE. The CDR3 consists of 13 residues. This chain's CDR3 is CASSVGQHYGYTF. CDR3 in DNA: TGTGCCAGCAGCGTAGGACAGCACTATGGCTACACCTTC. Supplemented by reference TRBV9 and TRBJ1-2, the full variable domain reads DSGVTQTPKHLITATGQRVTLRCSPRSGDLSVYWYQQSLDQGLQFLIQYYNGEERAKGNILERFSAQQFPDLHSELNLSSLELGDSALYFCASSVGQHYGYTFGSGTRLTVV.

The chain links TRBV5-6 to TRBJ2-1, with D tentatively TRBD2 (5 bases). Looked up from germline, CDR1 is SGHDT and CDR2 is YYEEEE. This CDR3 has 13 amino acids. V was pared by 0 bases and J by 7 bases, with 8 bases between. The CDR3 nucleotides read TGTGCCAGCAGCTTGGCACGGGGAAATGAGCAGTTCTTC. Its protein product is CASSLARGNEQFF.

The V and J genes are TRBV13 and TRBJ2-7; D call uncertain. V lost 1 base and J lost 5, with 12 bases in between. Germline loops: CDR1 PRHDT, CDR2 FYEKMQ (reference sequence). This CDR3 spans 14 amino acids. The CDR3 DNA reads TGTGCCAGCAGCTTAGTCACTACCCCTCACGAGCAGTACTTC. Residues: CASSLVTTPHEQYF.

V is TRBV4-3 and J is TRBJ2-2, with D possibly being TRBD1 (5 bases). The CDR3 runs 13 residues. V lost 2 bases, J lost 6 bases, and 7 bases lay in between. Germline CDR1 reads LGHNA; CDR2 reads YSLEER. The CDR3 sequence is CASSQRGSGELFF. In nucleotides, the CDR3 is TGCGCCAGCAGCCAAAGGGGTTCCGGGGAGCTGTTTTTT.

There are a few counts of this clone. The chain recombines TRBV6-1 with TRBJ1-6; possible D gene TRBD1, 5 bases. This CDR3 spans 15 amino acids. V was trimmed by 3 bases and J by 9 bases, leaving 15 bases between them. The V gene's germline CDR1 is MNHNS and CDR2 SASEGT. CDR3 DNA sequence: TGTGCCAGCAGTGATTATGGTACGAGGGGTTCACCCCTCCACTTT. As protein: CASSDYGTRGSPLHF.

In this sample, this clone turned up a few times. The V and J genes are TRBV9 and TRBJ1-2; tentative D call: TRBD1 (5 bases). CDR1 and CDR2 (germline): SGDLS, YYNGEE. The V gene lost 3 bases and the J gene lost 8 bases, with 8 bases spanning the gap. This CDR3 has 11 amino acids. CDR3 DNA: TGTGCCAGCAGCGAGGGGAGGGGCTACACCTTC. Translating it yields CASSEGRGYTF.

This sequence joins TRBV9 and TRBJ1-1, with 8 bases fitting TRBD1. J was trimmed by 8 bases and V by 2 bases; bases with no gene match: 2. Germline values: CDR1 SGDLS, CDR2 YYNGEE. This CDR3 spans 12 amino acids. The CDR3 here is CASSVGDREAFF. For the CDR3, the DNA is TGTGCCAGCAGCGTGGGGGACAGGGAAGCTTTCTTT.